Listed below are T cell receptor beta chains from one sample, sequenced in a study of technical replicates of blood from several donors. Sequencing was performed with immunoSEQ multiplex PCR; in TCRdb, only in-frame clones are kept and a portion is missing. The data show under 100,000 clones, approximately 95% seen once. What was sequenced was T cells isolated from PBMCs. The receptors shown here come from a human donor in good health. Each CDR3 is given with its conserved first and last residue. D genes are given only for firm matches.

>.|TRBJ1-1|TRBV29-1
CSVEVSGSAFF
TGCAGCGTTGAAGTCTCGGGGAGTGCTTTCTTT
>.|TRBJ1-1|TRBV6-5
CASSYSSPTPDTEAFF
TGTGCCAGCAGTTACTCTTCGCCTACCCCGGACACTGAAGCTTTCTTT
>TRBD2|TRBJ2-3|TRBV11-3
CASSSLAGTTADTQYF
TGTGCCAGCAGCTCTTTAGCGGGAACGACGGCAGATACGCAGTATTTT
>.|TRBJ1-1|TRBV5-1
CASSLVLGRGLMNTEAFF
TGCGCCAGCAGCTTGGTACTGGGGAGGGGCCTTATGAACACTGAAGCTTTCTTT
>.|TRBJ1-5|TRBV6-4
CASSPGGTQPQHF
TGTGCCAGCAGCCCGGGGGGGACTCAGCCCCAGCATTTT
>.|TRBJ1-2|TRBV19
CASSDQAGGANYGYTF
TGTGCCAGTAGTGACCAAGCCGGAGGGGCTAACTATGGCTACACCTTC
>.|TRBJ1-1|TRBV11-3
CASSFGGDTEAFF
TGTGCCAGCAGCTTCGGGGGAGACACTGAAGCTTTCTTT
>.|TRBJ2-3|TRBV5-4
CASTPSVGGTDTQYF
TGTGCCAGCACCCCCTCTGTAGGGGGCACAGATACGCAGTATTTT
>.|TRBJ2-7|TRBV6-5
CASSEIYEQYF
TGTGCCAGCAGTGAGATCTACGAGCAGTACTTC
>TRBD2|TRBJ2-3|TRBV9
CASSASGTSGFTDTQYF
TGTGCCAGCAGCGCTTCCGGGACTAGCGGGTTCACAGATACGCAGTATTTT
>TRBD1|TRBJ2-7|TRBV13
CASSLGLRGLTSYEQYF
TGTGCCAGCAGCTTAGGCCTCAGGGGGCTTACTTCCTACGAGCAGTACTTC